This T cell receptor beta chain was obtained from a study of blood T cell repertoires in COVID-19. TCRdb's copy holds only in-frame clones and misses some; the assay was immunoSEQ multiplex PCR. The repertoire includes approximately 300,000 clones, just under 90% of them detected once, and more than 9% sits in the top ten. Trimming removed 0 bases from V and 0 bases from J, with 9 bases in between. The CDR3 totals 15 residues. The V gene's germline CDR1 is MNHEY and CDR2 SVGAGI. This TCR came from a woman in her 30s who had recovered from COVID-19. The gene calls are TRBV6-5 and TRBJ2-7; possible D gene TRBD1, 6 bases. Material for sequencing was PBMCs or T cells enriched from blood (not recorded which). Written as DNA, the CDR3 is TGTGCCAGCAGTTACTCCCGACAGGACTCCTACGAGCAGTACTTC. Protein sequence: CASSYSRQDSYEQYF.